This T cell receptor beta chain is from a study of cytomegalovirus exposure and HLA in healthy donors. Concerning this clone itself: Antigen: not known.

General study results and limits: Serostatus for CMV was the only available immune exposure information.

The primer mix had 60 Vbeta and 13 Jbeta primers. The data were produced by immunoSEQ multiplex PCR, yet TCRdb's version contains in-frame clones alone and is incomplete. The sample includes about 64,000 clones. This CDR3 has 16 residues. V shed 4 bases and J shed 0 bases, with 15 bases lying between them. Germline CDR1 MGHRA, CDR2 YSYEKL. The source of this sequence is a woman aged 18-35 years in good health and CMV-seronegative. This chain uses TRBV4-1 with TRBJ1-1; D call uncertain. Sequencing was done on a sample of PBMCs. The CDR3: CASSRGGLVLNTEAFF. The CDR3 nucleotides read TGCGCCAGCAGCCGAGGCGGGTTGGTCCTGAACACTGAAGCTTTCTTT.